This T cell receptor (beta chain) was sequenced in a study of T cells in Graves' hyperthyroidism and ophthalmopathy (dated by TCRdb to between 2018 and 2021). In terms of the full investigation: Peripheral blood was sampled at the time of initial diagnosis, prior to any treatment. To identify TCR V-J signatures that set the groups apart, the researchers used a discovery cohort of 100 patients, made up of 40 to 45 with Graves' ophthalmopathy and some 56 with stable Graves' hyperthyroidism. Whether ophthalmopathy could be predicted prospectively was tested in an independent validation cohort made up of under 20 hyperthyroidism patients plus 17 patients who later progressed to ophthalmopathy. For training and testing, the roughly 97 patients in the discovery cohort were randomly divided in a 7:3 ratio. Thyroid tissue and blood T-cell repertoires from roughly six Graves' hyperthyroidism patients were also compared in the study. After blood sampling, hyperthyroidism patients were treated with methimazole at a starting dose of 30 mg daily, and ophthalmopathy patients were treated with high-dose intravenous methylprednisolone. The paper reports TCR Vbeta CDR3 sequencing of some 140 peripheral blood samples: some 41 ophthalmopathy, about 75 hyperthyroidism and approximately 17 progressor patients. Overall results and qualifications from the work: Sample size was not statistically predetermined, and investigators were not blinded to group allocation. Ophthalmopathy was separated from stable hyperthyroidism by a 13 V-J signature model, with approximately 89% sensitivity and approximately 84% specificity obtained in cross-validation and 80%/75% obtained in testing. Most expanded thyroid clonotypes (frequency above 0.001) were also detected in blood, suggesting blood repertoires may reflect thyroid immune responses. In validation, the model predicted progression to ophthalmopathy a median of 6.5 months before onset, with approximately 71% sensitivity and about 72% specificity.

Hyperthyroidism patients were aged 18 to 65 years and newly diagnosed, with disease duration of less than 2 months. Exclusion was applied to patients with uncontrolled infections, other autoimmune diseases, pregnancy or lactation. Diagnoses were based on clinical symptoms, serum thyroxine and TRAb, thyroid ultrasound and orbital computed tomography. Blood from progressor patients was drawn when they were first diagnosed with hyperthyroidism, before any ophthalmopathy symptoms appeared. PBMCs were separated from 10 ml of fresh peripheral blood using Ficoll-Paque density gradient centrifugation. Progressor patients were first diagnosed with Graves' hyperthyroidism and then developed ophthalmopathy during follow-up. Total RNA was extracted using Trizol reagent, and RNA quality was assessed on an Agilent 2100 Bioanalyzer. The TCR beta CDR3 regions were amplified from the RNA transcripts. The first round of RT-PCR for the TCR CDR3 was performed with the HTBI primer set and the Qiagen OneStep RT-PCR kit. A second multiplex PCR round built the libraries, followed by size selection and purification. Paired-end sequencing of the libraries was performed with 100 bp reads on an Illumina HiSeq2000. The authors' pipeline ran thus. SOAPnuke was used to process the raw data, throwing out any read that contained adapters or uncalled bases, had a mean Phred below 15, or lacked an exact constant-primer or identifier match. COPE v1.2.5 was used to merge high-quality paired reads, and clonotypes were defined as unique nucleotide sequences. MiTCR v1.1 was used to align the clonotypes against IMGT TRBV, TRBD and TRBJ reference segments. Only V-J combinations with frequency above 0.0001, covering roughly 99% of repertoires, were analysed. The TCS score was defined as the ratio of F50 (clonal expansion) to E x V (chaos), calculated using BLOSUM62-based TCRdist between CDR3 peptides within each V-J. Welch's t-statistics and random forest reduced fewer than 600 V-J features to about 12, which were used in a naive Bayes classifier (R e1071). TCRdb applied fastp at Q25 and MiXCR to the public reads, then kept only in-frame beta chains. Each record represents a unique CDR3 protein, reported with the most common genes and DNA among its rows. The V and J calls were not made by the authors but by TCRdb's processing. The sample table shows nearly 600,000 distinct CDR3 sequences, and around 13% are seen once. The ten largest make up 5.5% to 7.5% of the sample.

The germline V gene (reference sequence) specifies SEHNR as CDR1 and FQNEAQ as CDR2. V and J are truncated by 7 bases and 2 bases respectively, leaving an intervening sequence of 15 bases. From the cysteine up to the phenylalanine, the CDR3 has a length of 14 residues. Only the CDR3 region is kept as DNA, spanning 42 bases read in frame from base 1. This clonotype was recorded at least ten times. Its cognate antigen has yet to be identified. Per-nucleotide qualities are absent, and no much larger clonotype sits a single base away. This TCR derives from a woman between 25 and 40 years old with Graves' hyperthyroidism that later progressed to Graves' ophthalmopathy. The V and J genes are TRBV7-9 and TRBJ2-7; tentative D gene TRBD2, with 7 bases matching. The sample comprised blood. The CDR3 reads CASTPGAGAYEQYF. The sequenced DNA is TGTGCCAGCACCCCAGGGGCGGGAGCCTACGAGCAGTACTTC.